This T cell receptor (beta chain) was found in a study of T cell changes during pregnancy in multiple sclerosis. The data were produced by immunoSEQ multiplex PCR, yet TCRdb's version contains in-frame clones alone and is incomplete. The sample holds approximately 46,000 clones, almost 90% seen once. Germline V CDR1 and CDR2: SNHLY, FYNNEI. The CDR3 consists of 14 residues. Trimming cost V 2 bases and J 1 base, with 8 bases left between them. The source is a female donor in good health, enrolled as a control in a pregnancy study. The chain couples TRBV2 to TRBJ1-2; the D gene is possibly TRBD1 (5 bases). The sample consisted of peripheral blood, taken after pregnancy. CDR3 bases: TGTGCCAGCAGTGAAAGGCAGGGTAACTATGGCTACACCTTC. Protein product: CASSERQGNYGYTF.